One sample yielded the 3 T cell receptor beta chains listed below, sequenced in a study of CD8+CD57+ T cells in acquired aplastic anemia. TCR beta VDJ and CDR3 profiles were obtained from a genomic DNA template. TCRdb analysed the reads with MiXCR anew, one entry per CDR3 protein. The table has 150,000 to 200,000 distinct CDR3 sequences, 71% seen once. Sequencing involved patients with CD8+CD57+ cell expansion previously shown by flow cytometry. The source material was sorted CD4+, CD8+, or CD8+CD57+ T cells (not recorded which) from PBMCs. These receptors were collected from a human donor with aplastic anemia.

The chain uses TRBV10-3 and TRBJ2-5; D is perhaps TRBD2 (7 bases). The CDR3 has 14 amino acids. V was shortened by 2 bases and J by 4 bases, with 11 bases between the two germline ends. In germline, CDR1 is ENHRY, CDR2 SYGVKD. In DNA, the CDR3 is TGTGCCATCAGTGAGGGGGGCGGGGGAGAGACCCAGTACTTC. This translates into CAISEGGGGETQYF.

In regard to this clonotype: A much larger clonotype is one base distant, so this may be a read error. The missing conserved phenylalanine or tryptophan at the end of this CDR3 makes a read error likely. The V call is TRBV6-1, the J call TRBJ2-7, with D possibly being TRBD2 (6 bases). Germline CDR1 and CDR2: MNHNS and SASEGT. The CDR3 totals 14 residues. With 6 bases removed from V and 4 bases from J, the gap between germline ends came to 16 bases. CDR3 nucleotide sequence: TGTGCCAGCAGCCGGGACTCAGCATCTTACGAGCAGTACCTC. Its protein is CASSRDSASYEQYL.

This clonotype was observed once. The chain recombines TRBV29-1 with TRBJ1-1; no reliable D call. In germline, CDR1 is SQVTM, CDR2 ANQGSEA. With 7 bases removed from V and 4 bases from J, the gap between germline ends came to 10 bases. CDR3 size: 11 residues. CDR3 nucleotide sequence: TGCAGCGGGGCGGCTTCCACTGAAGCTTTCTTT. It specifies CSGAASTEAFF.